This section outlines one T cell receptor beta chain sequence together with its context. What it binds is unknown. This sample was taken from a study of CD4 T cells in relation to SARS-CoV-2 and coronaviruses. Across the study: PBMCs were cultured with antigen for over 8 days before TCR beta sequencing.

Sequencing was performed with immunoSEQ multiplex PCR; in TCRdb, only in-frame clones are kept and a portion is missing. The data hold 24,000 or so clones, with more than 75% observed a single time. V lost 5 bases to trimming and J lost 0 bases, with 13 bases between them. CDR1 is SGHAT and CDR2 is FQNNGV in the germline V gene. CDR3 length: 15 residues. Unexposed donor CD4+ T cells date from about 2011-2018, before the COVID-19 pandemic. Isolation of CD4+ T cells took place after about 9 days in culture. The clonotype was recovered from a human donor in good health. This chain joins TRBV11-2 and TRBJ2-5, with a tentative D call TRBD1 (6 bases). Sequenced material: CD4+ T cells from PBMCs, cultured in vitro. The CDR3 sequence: CASSAVGGYQETQYF. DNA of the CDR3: TGTGCCAGCAGCGCGGTTGGGGGCTACCAAGAGACCCAGTACTTC.